The source of this TCR beta chain is a study of cytomegalovirus exposure and HLA in healthy donors. Looked up from germline, CDR1 is SQVTM and CDR2 is ANQGSEA. The CDR3 totals 10 residues. With 7 bases removed from V and 6 bases from J, the gap between germline ends came to 6 bases. Vbeta (60) and Jbeta (13) primers were used in the PCR. The repertoire was sequenced with immunoSEQ multiplex PCR; TCRdb's copy has only in-frame clones and lacks some. The sample yields more than 80,000 clones, about 72% seen once. The chain uses TRBV29-1 and TRBJ2-2; D remains unclear. Specimen: PBMCs. The sequence was collected from a woman aged 55 to 70 in good health and CMV-seropositive. CDR3 nucleotides: TGCAGCGCCGCGGCCGGGGAGCTGTTTTTT. Its protein is CSAAAGELFF.